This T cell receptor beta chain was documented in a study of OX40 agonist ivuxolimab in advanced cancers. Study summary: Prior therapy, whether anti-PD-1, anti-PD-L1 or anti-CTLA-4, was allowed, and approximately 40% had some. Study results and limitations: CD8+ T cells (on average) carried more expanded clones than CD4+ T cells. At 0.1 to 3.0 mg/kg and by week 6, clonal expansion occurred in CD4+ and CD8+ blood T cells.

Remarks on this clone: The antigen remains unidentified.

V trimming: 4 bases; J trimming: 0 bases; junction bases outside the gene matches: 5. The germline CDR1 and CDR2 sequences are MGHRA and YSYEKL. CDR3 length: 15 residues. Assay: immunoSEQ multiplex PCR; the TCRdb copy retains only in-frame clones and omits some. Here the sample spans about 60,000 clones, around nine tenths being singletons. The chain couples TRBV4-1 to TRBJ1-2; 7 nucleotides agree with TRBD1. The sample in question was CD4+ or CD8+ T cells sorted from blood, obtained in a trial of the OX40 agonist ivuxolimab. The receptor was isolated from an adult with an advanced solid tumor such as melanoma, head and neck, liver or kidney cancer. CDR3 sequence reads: CASSLDRASNYGYTF. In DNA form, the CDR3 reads TGCGCCAGCAGCCTCGACAGGGCTTCTAACTATGGCTACACCTTC.